A selection of T cell receptor beta chains follows, all from one sample in a study of CD8 T cells in Susac syndrome. MiXCR, run by TCRdb on the immunoSEQ multiplex PCR reads, gives a single entry per CDR3 protein. This sample yields 160,000 or so distinct CDR3 sequences, of which 90% to 95% are seen a single time; more than 0.095% belongs to the top ten. The sequencing input was CD4+ T cells from PBMCs. Receptors were obtained from a human donor with Susac syndrome. CDR3s include the opening cysteine and the closing phenylalanine or tryptophan. The D gene is left open where the match is weak. Clone size is shown for a subset of rows, as once, few, many or a class of expanded clone.

v_call	d_call	j_call	cdr3_length	clone_size	cdr3_aa	cdr3_nt
TRBV9	TRBD2	TRBJ2-2	17	-	CASGGTSGAAGTGELFF	TGTGCCAGCGGAGGGACTAGCGGGGCCGCGGGCACCGGGGAGCTGTTTTTT
TRBV6-6	-	TRBJ2-1	13	-	CASTRAPNNEQFF	TGTGCCAGCACCAGGGCCCCGAACAATGAGCAGTTCTTC
TRBV27	-	TRBJ1-5	14	few	CASSLWGGSQPQHF	TGTGCCAGCAGTTTATGGGGGGGGTCTCAGCCCCAGCATTTT
TRBV7-2	TRBD2	TRBJ2-2	17	-	CASSPGVQRGKNGELFF	TGTGCCAGCAGCCCGGGCGTACAGCGGGGGAAGAACGGGGAGCTGTTTTTT
TRBV15	-	TRBJ1-1	15	-	CATSSYREGVTEAFF	TGTGCCACCAGCAGCTACAGGGAAGGGGTCACTGAAGCTTTCTTT
TRBV15	-	TRBJ2-3	15	-	CATQQGASSLRTQYF	TGTGCCACTCAGCAAGGGGCCTCTTCTTTGCGTACGCAGTATTTT
TRBV3-1	-	TRBJ2-1	14	once	CASSPYEGVNEQFF	TGTGCCAGCAGCCCCTATGAGGGGGTCAATGAGCAGTTCTTC
TRBV5-4	-	TRBJ2-1	15	-	CASSLGGAQTNEQFF	TGTGCCAGCAGCTTGGGAGGGGCGCAAACCAATGAGCAGTTCTTC
TRBV6-4	-	TRBJ2-5	13	-	CASSVQGGETQYF	TGTGCCAGCAGTGTTCAGGGGGGAGAGACCCAGTACTTC
TRBV20-1	-	TRBJ1-5	16	once	CSVLGGTPGSNQPQHF	TGCAGTGTCCTAGGGGGGACCCCGGGGAGCAATCAGCCCCAGCATTTT
TRBV6-2/TRBV6-3	TRBD1	TRBJ1-5	18	-	CASSSETGERGSNQPQHF	TGTGCCAGCAGTTCCGAGACAGGGGAGAGGGGTAGCAATCAGCCCCAGCATTTT
TRBV2	TRBD2	TRBJ2-5	13	-	CASRVSGAHAEYF	TGTGCCAGCAGGGTCAGCGGGGCGCACGCCGAGTACTTC
TRBV7-8	-	TRBJ2-3	14	-	CASSFGQSTDTQYF	TGTGCCAGCAGCTTTGGACAAAGCACAGATACGCAGTATTTT